The T cell receptor beta chain under discussion was sequenced for a study of cytomegalovirus exposure and HLA in healthy donors. Findings and limits, study-wide: Excluded: some indistinguishable V segments such as TRBV6-2 and TRBV6-3. The authors reported that TCR beta sequences could predict HLA-A and HLA-B alleles. These predictions were accurate for most subjects in the first cohort. The authors enumerated 150 to 200 TCR beta chains as linked to cytomegalovirus.

The CDR3 spans 17 residues. Germline CDR1 is LGHNA and CDR2 is YSLEER. The junction had 8 bases not matched to a gene; V was cut back by 0 bases and J by 5 bases. Use of 60 Vbeta and 13 Jbeta primers characterized the PCR. Method: immunoSEQ multiplex PCR; TCRdb's copy keeps in-frame clones and lacks some. The profile covers fewer than 250,000 clones, with approximately 79% appearing a single time and less than 2% taken by the ten largest. Worth noting for this clone: Its antigen remains unidentified.

The V gene is TRBV4-3, the J gene TRBJ2-2; TRBD2 matches 8 bases. The specimen was PBMCs. The source of this sequence is a male donor in good health and CMV-seronegative. For the CDR3, the DNA is TGCGCCAGCAGCCAAGAAGGGGCGGGGGGATGGACCGGGGAGCTGTTTTTT. This translates into CASSQEGAGGWTGELFF.